These 28 T cell receptor beta chains originate from one sample sequenced in a study of cytomegalovirus exposure and HLA in healthy donors. Use of 60 Vbeta and 13 Jbeta primers characterized the PCR. Assay used: immunoSEQ multiplex PCR; TCRdb lists only in-frame clones, some missing. The table shows under 150,000 clones, with roughly four fifths occurring only once. Sequenced material: PBMCs. These receptors were taken from a woman aged 40 to 55 in good health and CMV-seropositive.

The chain is built from TRBV5-4 and TRBJ2-1; 8 positions agree with TRBD2. CDR1 is SGHNT, CDR2 YYREEE, per germline (reference sequence). The V segment lost 4 bases and the J segment 6 bases; nucleotides outside the gene matches: 9. The CDR3 has 15 residues. CDR3 DNA sequence: TGTGCCAGCAGCGGTATGAGCGGGGGACCCAATGAGCAGTTCTTC. It is translated as CASSGMSGGPNEQFF.

The rearrangement links TRBV28 to TRBJ2-2, with a possible D match to TRBD1 (5 bases). CDR3 length: 14 amino acids. Per the germline V gene, CDR1 is MDHEN and CDR2 is SYDVKM. The V end was cut by 8 bases, the J end by 0 bases, with 10 bases between. The CDR3 loop reads CASHGHSNTGELFF. CDR3 DNA: TGTGCCAGCCACGGACACTCGAACACCGGGGAGCTGTTTTTT.

This clone was observed a handful of times. The rearrangement joins TRBV6-5 to TRBJ1-1; no firm D call. The germline V gene encodes CDR1 MNHEY and CDR2 SVGAGI. The CDR3 totals 14 residues. Trimming took off 0 bases at V and 4 bases at J, with 9 bases between the two ends. The CDR3 sequence is CASSYSYRGTEAFF. The CDR3 coding sequence is TGTGCCAGCAGTTACTCGTATCGGGGCACTGAAGCTTTCTTT.

This clone occurred once. The CDR3 region has the DNA TGTGCCAGGAGAGGGGACAGGTGGAAAACTAACTATGGCTACACCTTC. It specifies CARRGDRWKTNYGYTF. V and J are TRBV2 and TRBJ1-2; 8 bases agree with TRBD1. CDR3 length equals 16 residues. CDR1 and CDR2 (germline): SNHLY, FYNNEI. After removal of 9 bases from V and 0 bases from J, the junction contained 12 bases not matched to a gene.

This chain joins TRBV27 and TRBJ2-7, with 7 bases identical to TRBD1. The CDR3 length is 14 residues. The V segment lost 5 bases and the J segment 2 bases; nucleotides outside the gene matches: 6. The V gene's germline CDR1 is MNHEY and CDR2 SMNVEV (reference sequence). This chain's CDR3 is CASSPDRVTYEQYF. In DNA, the CDR3 is TGTGCCAGCAGTCCTGACAGGGTTACCTACGAGCAGTACTTC.

V usage is TRBV6-1 and J usage is TRBJ1-5, with D possibly TRBD1 on 6 matching bases. Germline V gene data show CDR1 as MNHNS and CDR2 as SASEGT. The germline V and J ends were trimmed by 1 base and 6 bases, with 10 bases remaining between them. The CDR3 is made up of 14 amino acids. The CDR3 protein is CASSEDRVGQPQHF. Written as DNA, the CDR3 is TGTGCCAGCAGTGAAGACAGGGTTGGTCAGCCCCAGCATTTT.

This clone showed up just a few times. The chain joins TRBV19 to TRBJ2-3, with D hard to call. The V end lost 5 bases, the J end lost 0 bases, and 9 bases lay between the germline ends. In germline, CDR1 is LNHDA, CDR2 SQIVND (reference sequence). This CDR3 comprises 14 residues. CDR3 sequence (DNA): TGTGCCAGTAGTGAGACTGGGAGCACAGATACGCAGTATTTT. Protein product: CASSETGSTDTQYF. The complete variable domain, with remaining parts taken from reference TRBV19 and TRBJ2-3, reads DGGITQSPKYLFRKEGQNVTLSCEQNLNHDAMYWYRQDPGQGLRLIYYSQIVNDFQKGDIAEGYSVSREKKESFPLTVTSAQKNPTAFYLCASSETGSTDTQYFGPGTRLTVL.

The rearrangement links TRBV11-3 to TRBJ2-2; maybe TRBD1 (6 bases). V was cut by 5 bases and J by 2 bases, with 21 bases left in between. There are 18 residues in the CDR3. Germline V gene sequence: CDR1 SGHNT, CDR2 YENEEA. The CDR3 DNA reads TGTGCCAGCAGCCTCCGCAAGTCCGGACAGCAAAACACCGGGGAGCTGTTTTTT. Encoded protein: CASSLRKSGQQNTGELFF.

The gene calls are TRBV4-1 and TRBJ2-1; D ambiguous. The CDR3 spans 13 residues. In germline, CDR1 is MGHRA, CDR2 YSYEKL. With 4 bases removed from V and 7 bases from J, the gap between germline ends came to 11 bases. The CDR3 coding sequence is TGCGCCAGCAGCCGAGGCCCTGGGAATGAGCAGTTCTTC. Translating it yields CASSRGPGNEQFF.

The rearrangement uses TRBV11-2 and TRBJ2-4; no reliable D call. The V end lost 1 base, the J end lost 1 base, and 8 bases lay between the germline ends. The germline gives CDR1 SGHAT, CDR2 FQNNGV. CDR3 length: 15 amino acids. The CDR3: CASSLGATAKNIQYF. The CDR3 DNA reads TGTGCCAGCAGCTTAGGGGCTACTGCCAAAAACATTCAGTACTTC.

This clone was seen just once. The rearrangement joins TRBV6-1 to TRBJ1-5, with 12 bases matching TRBD1. Germline CDR1 MNHNS, CDR2 SASEGT. The V gene end was trimmed by 3 bases and the J gene end by 7 bases; junction bases not matched to a gene: 7. This CDR3 is 16 amino acids long. DNA for the CDR3: TGTGCCAGCAGTGAGGCCGGGACAGGGGGCTGGCAGCCCCAGCATTTT. Amino acid sequence: CASSEAGTGGWQPQHF.

The rearrangement links TRBV29-1 to TRBJ2-5, with 7 bases that match TRBD1. The better agreement between TRBJ2-7 and the DNA end casts doubt on the J call. The CDR3 spans 13 residues. Germline V CDR1 and CDR2: SQVTM, ANQGSEA. The CDR3 is CSVDGSGGYEQYF. Here the CDR3 DNA reads TGCAGCGTTGATGGCTCAGGGGGCTACGAGCAGTACTTC.

This clone was seen only once. CDR3 nucleotides: TGTGCCAGCAGCTTAGTCTTAGTGTTAGGGGCAACAGATACGCAGTATTTT. This sequence encodes CASSLVLVLGATDTQYF. This rearrangement joins TRBV7-2 to TRBJ2-3, with TRBD1 as a possible D gene (5 bases). Germline V gene data show CDR1 as SGHTA and CDR2 as FQGNSA. This CDR3 region has 17 residues. V was cut by 1 base and J by 3 bases, with 17 bases left in between.

The V and J genes are TRBV4-3 and TRBJ2-1; D is possibly TRBD2 (6 bases). This CDR3 spans 12 amino acids. In germline, CDR1 is LGHNA, CDR2 YSLEER. V shed 3 bases and J shed 6 bases, with 6 bases lying between them. In DNA, the CDR3 is TGCGCCAGCAGCCAGGGAGGCAATGAGCAGTTCTTC. The encoded protein is CASSQGGNEQFF.

The chain has TRBV2 and TRBJ1-1; no clear D gene. The CDR3 is 14 residues long. Per germline, CDR1 SNHLY and CDR2 FYNNEI. V was pared by 3 bases and J by 0 bases, with 8 bases between. The CDR3 DNA sequence: TGTGCCAGCAGTGAGAGGGTTCTGAACACTGAAGCTTTCTTT. Translating gives CASSERVLNTEAFF.

The table lists this clone with a few counts. The CDR3 DNA follows: TGTGCCAGCAGCTTAGTTAGTTCCTCGGAGACCCAGTACTTC. This encodes CASSLVSSSETQYF. J is TRBJ2-5 and V is TRBV11-2; D is uncertain. This CDR3 has 14 residues. Germline V CDR1 and CDR2: SGHAT, FQNNGV. V shed 1 base and J shed 5 bases, with 11 bases lying between them.

The chain uses TRBV19 and TRBJ1-2, with 10 bases lining up with TRBD1. Germline V CDR1 and CDR2: LNHDA, SQIVND (reference sequence). This CDR3 is built from 13 residues. Losses at the gene ends were 6 bases for V and 6 bases for J; bases not matched to a gene: 4. The CDR3 protein is CASRSGQGDGYTF. The CDR3 bases are TGTGCCAGTAGGTCCGGACAGGGGGATGGCTACACCTTC.

This clone was found a few times. The chain links TRBV12-5 to TRBJ2-1, with TRBD2 identical over 10 bases. Looked up from germline, CDR1 is LGHNT and CDR2 is FRNRAP. The CDR3 is 16 amino acids. V shed 1 base and J 4 bases; nucleotides not matched to a gene: 4. The CDR3 region is CASGLGLAGAYNEQFF. The CDR3 nucleotides are TGTGCTAGTGGTTTGGGACTAGCGGGTGCGTACAATGAGCAGTTCTTC.

J is TRBJ1-4 and V is TRBV14; 7 nucleotides line up with TRBD1. Germline CDR1 reads SGHDN; CDR2 reads FVKESK. Trimming cost V 6 bases and J 8 bases; bases outside gene matches: 12. The CDR3 has 15 residues. As DNA, the CDR3 is TGTGCCAGCAGTTACCGGACAGGCTGGGAAGAAAAACTGTTTTTT. It encodes CASSYRTGWEEKLFF.

The chain joins TRBV29-1 to TRBJ1-1; TRBD1 matches at 8 bases. CDR1 and CDR2 (germline): SQVTM, ANQGSEA. The V and J ends lost 6 bases and 10 bases, in that order; junction bases with no gene match: 10. The CDR3 is 12 residues long. CDR3 region: CSVMGQAISAFF. CDR3 bases: TGCAGCGTGATGGGACAGGCGATCTCAGCTTTCTTT. Together with reference TRBV29-1 and TRBJ1-1, the CDR3 gives the full variable domain: SAVISQKPSRDICQRGTSLTIQCQVDSQVTMMFWYRQQPGQSLTLIATANQGSEATYESGFVIDKFPISRPNLTFSTLTVSNMSPEDSSIYLCSVMGQAISAFFGQGTRLTVV.

V gene TRBV18 combines with J gene TRBJ1-5; 7 positions agree with TRBD1. The CDR3 is 15 amino acids. V lost 3 bases to trimming and J lost 3 bases; unmatched junction nucleotides: 5. The germline V gene has CDR1 KGHSH and CDR2 LQKENI. The CDR3: CASSPTGRNNQPQHF. The CDR3 DNA reads TGTGCCAGCTCACCGACAGGGAGAAACAATCAGCCCCAGCATTTT. Full variable domain (rest looked up from reference TRBV18 and TRBJ1-5): NAGVMQNPRHLVRRRGQEARLRCSPMKGHSHVYWYRQLPEEGLKFMVYLQKENIIDESGMPKERFSAEFPKEGPSILRIQQVVRGDSAAYFCASSPTGRNNQPQHFGDGTRLSIL.

Regarding this clone: The identical CDR3 is also encoded by other nucleotide sequences in the sample. V and J are TRBV7-8 and TRBJ1-1; D may be TRBD1 (5 bases). Germline lookup yields CDR1 SGHVS and CDR2 FQNEAQ. Trimming took off 1 base at V and 4 bases at J, with 7 bases between the two ends. The CDR3 is made up of 13 amino acids. In nucleotides, the CDR3 is TGTGCCAGCAGCTTAGGGGGGGGCACTGAAGCTTTCTTT. Protein: CASSLGGGTEAFF.

The genes are TRBV18 and TRBJ2-7; D is unclear. Germline V CDR1 and CDR2: KGHSH, LQKENI. V was shortened by 2 bases and J by 1 base, with 6 bases between the two germline ends. This CDR3 region has 13 residues. CDR3 DNA sequence: TGTGCCAGCTCACCATATCGGTCCTACGAGCAGTACTTC. This gives the protein CASSPYRSYEQYF.

The rearrangement joins TRBV28 to TRBJ2-7, with D perhaps TRBD2 (6 bases). Trimming took off 1 base at V and 0 bases at J, with 10 bases between the two ends. This CDR3 comprises 15 residues. CDR1 is MDHEN and CDR2 is SYDVKM in the germline V gene. The CDR3 reads CASSLSGGSSYEQYF. CDR3 DNA: TGTGCCAGCAGTTTATCCGGGGGTAGCTCCTACGAGCAGTACTTC. Looking up the rest from reference TRBV28 and TRBJ2-7 gives the full variable domain: DVKVTQSSRYLVKRTGEKVFLECVQDMDHENMFWYRQDPGLGLRLIYFSYDVKMKEKGDIPEGYSVSREKKERFSLILESASTNQTSMYLCASSLSGGSSYEQYFGPGTRLTVT.

In DNA form, the CDR3 reads TGTGCCAGCTCCCGGGATAATTCACCCCTCCACTTT. It specifies CASSRDNSPLHF. The rearrangement joins TRBV18 to TRBJ1-6; D unresolved. From germline, CDR1 is KGHSH and CDR2 LQKENI. The CDR3 is 12 residues long. V lost 6 bases to trimming and J lost 5 bases, with 5 bases between them.

This clone appeared a single time. V is TRBV4-1 and J is TRBJ2-1; 11 positions agree with TRBD2. The junction had 4 bases not matched to a gene; V was cut back by 8 bases and J by 4 bases. The CDR3 consists of 14 residues. Germline lookup yields CDR1 MGHRA and CDR2 YSYEKL. The CDR3 reads CASGRLAGYNEQFF. The CDR3 nucleotides read TGCGCCAGCGGACGACTAGCGGGGTACAATGAGCAGTTCTTC.

V gene TRBV6-1 combines with J gene TRBJ1-3; no firm D call. The CDR3 has 15 residues. V lost 5 bases and J 0 bases, leaving 11 bases between the germline ends. Looked up from germline, CDR1 is MNHNS and CDR2 is SASEGT. The CDR3 sequence is CASSQDAYSGNTIYF. CDR3 bases: TGTGCCAGCAGTCAAGATGCCTACTCTGGAAACACCATATATTTT.

This rearrangement joins TRBV5-1 to TRBJ2-2; D is undetermined. The V and J ends lost 0 bases and 5 bases respectively, with 11 bases between them. The CDR3 has 15 residues. CDR1 is SGHRS, CDR2 YFSETQ, per germline. The CDR3 nucleotides are TGCGCCAGCAGCTTGGACGTCACGAGGACCGGGGAGCTGTTTTTT. Translation gives CASSLDVTRTGELFF. Together with reference TRBV5-1 and TRBJ2-2, the CDR3 gives the full variable domain: KAGVTQTPRYLIKTRGQQVTLSCSPISGHRSVSWYQQTPGQGLQFLFEYFSETQRNKGNFPGRFSGRQFSNSRSEMNVSTLELGDSALYLCASSLDVTRTGELFFGEGSRLTVL.